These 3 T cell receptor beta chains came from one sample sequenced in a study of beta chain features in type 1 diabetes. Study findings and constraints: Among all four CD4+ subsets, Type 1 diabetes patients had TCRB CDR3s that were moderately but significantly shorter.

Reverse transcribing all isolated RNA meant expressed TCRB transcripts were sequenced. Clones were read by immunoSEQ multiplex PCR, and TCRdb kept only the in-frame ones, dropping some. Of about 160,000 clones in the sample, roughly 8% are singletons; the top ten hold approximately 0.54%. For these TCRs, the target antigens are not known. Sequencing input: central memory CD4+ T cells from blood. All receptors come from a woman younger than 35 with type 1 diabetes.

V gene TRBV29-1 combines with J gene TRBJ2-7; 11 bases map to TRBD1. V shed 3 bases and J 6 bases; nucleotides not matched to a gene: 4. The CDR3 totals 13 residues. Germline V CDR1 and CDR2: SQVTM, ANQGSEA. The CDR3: CSVDGQGAGEQYF. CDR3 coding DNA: TGCAGCGTTGATGGACAGGGGGCCGGCGAGCAGTACTTC.

CDR3 in amino acids: CASHSSSFSYNEQFF. The CDR3, as DNA: TGTGCCAGTCACTCGTCGTCTTTCTCCTACAATGAGCAGTTCTTC. The chain has TRBV6-5 and TRBJ2-1; no clear D. V was clipped by 9 bases and J by 0 bases, with 15 bases between them. CDR1 and CDR2 (germline): MNHEY, SVGAGI. This CDR3 comprises 15 residues.

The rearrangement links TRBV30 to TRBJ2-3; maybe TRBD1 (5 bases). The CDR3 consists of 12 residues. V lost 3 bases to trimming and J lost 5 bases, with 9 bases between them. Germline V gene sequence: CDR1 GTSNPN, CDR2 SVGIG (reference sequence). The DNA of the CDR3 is TGTGCCTGGAGCTCCCAGGGAGATACGCAGTATTTT. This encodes CAWSSQGDTQYF.